Included here is one T cell receptor beta chain sequence, with context. The antigen is not known. The CDR3 runs 14 residues. Trimming cost V 8 bases and J 1 base; bases outside gene matches: 8. Each TCR beta cDNA library carried unique molecular identifiers. T cells numbering roughly 1 to 10 million yielded cDNA molecules that totaled approximately 500,000. TCRdb independently ran MiXCR on the PCR reads; one entry per CDR3 protein. This sample has about 500,000 distinct CDR3 sequences, with nearly 45% found just once. These data belong to a study of post-analysis software for immune sequencing data. Turning to the study itself: Recorded subtypes: relapsing-remitting, secondary progressive, progressive-relapsing; some patients unannotated.

Study results and caveats: Batch-matched samples strongly co-clustered by F measure. Significantly lower normalized Chao1 diversity was seen in multiple sclerosis patients than in controls. Included in a set of roughly five TRBV segments more frequent in patients than controls were TRBV5-6, TRBV5-1 and TRBV20-1.

This rearrangement joins TRBV12-3 or TRBV12-4 to TRBJ2-7, with 7 bases aligning to TRBD1. The clonotype was recovered from a girl aged 10 to 17 with multiple sclerosis. The specimen sequenced was blood. CDR3 coding DNA: TGTGCCAGCGCCGGGGACAGTCGTTCCTACGAGCAGTACTTC. Its translation: CASAGDSRSYEQYF.